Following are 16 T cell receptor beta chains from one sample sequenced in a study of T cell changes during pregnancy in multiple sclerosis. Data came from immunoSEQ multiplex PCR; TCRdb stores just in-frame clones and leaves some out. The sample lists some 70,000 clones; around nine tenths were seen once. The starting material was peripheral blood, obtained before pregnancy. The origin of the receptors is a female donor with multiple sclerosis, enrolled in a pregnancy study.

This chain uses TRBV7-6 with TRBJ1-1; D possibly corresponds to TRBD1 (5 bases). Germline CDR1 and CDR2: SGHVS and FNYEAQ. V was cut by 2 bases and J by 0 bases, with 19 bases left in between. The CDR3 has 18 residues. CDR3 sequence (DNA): TGTGCCAGCAGCTTATATCCGCAGGGCTCTACAGTGAACACTGAAGCTTTCTTT. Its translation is CASSLYPQGSTVNTEAFF. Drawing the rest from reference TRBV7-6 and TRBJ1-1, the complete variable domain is GAGVSQSPRYKVTKRGQDVALRCDPISGHVSLYWYRQALGQGPEFLTYFNYEAQQDKSGLPNDRFSAERPEGSISTLTIQRTEQRDSAMYRCASSLYPQGSTVNTEAFFGQGTRLTVV.

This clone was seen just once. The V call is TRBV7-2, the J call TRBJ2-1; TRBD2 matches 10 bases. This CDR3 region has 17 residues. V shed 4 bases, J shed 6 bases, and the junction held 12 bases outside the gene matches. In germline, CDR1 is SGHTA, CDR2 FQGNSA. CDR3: CASSSSGLAGEVNEQFF. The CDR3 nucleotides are TGTGCCAGCAGCTCTAGCGGGCTAGCGGGGGAGGTCAATGAGCAGTTCTTC.

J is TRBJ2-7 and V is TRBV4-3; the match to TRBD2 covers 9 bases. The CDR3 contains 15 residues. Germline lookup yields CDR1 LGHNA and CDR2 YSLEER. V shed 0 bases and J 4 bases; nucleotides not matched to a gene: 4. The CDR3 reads CASSQDVGLAYEQYF. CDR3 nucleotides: TGCGCCAGCAGCCAAGATGTGGGACTAGCTTACGAGCAGTACTTC.

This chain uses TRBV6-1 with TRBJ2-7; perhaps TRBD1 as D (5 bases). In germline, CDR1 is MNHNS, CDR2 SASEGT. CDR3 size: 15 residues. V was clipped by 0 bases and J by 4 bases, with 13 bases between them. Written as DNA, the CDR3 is TGTGCCAGCAGTGAAGCGCAGGGAACTTTGTACGAGCAGTACTTC. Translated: CASSEAQGTLYEQYF.

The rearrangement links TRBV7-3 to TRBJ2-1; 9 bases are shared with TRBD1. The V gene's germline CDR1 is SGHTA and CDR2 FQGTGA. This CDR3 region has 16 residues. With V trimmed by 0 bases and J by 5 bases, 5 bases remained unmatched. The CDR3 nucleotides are TGTGCCAGCAGCTTAACCCGGGACAGGGCCAACAATGAGCAGTTCTTC. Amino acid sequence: CASSLTRDRANNEQFF.

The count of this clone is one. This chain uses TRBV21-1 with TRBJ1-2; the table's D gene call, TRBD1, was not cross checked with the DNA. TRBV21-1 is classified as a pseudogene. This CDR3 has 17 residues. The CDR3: CASSKVAGTGVNYGYTF. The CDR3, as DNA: TGTGCCAGCAGCAAAGTGGCCGGGACAGGGGTTAACTATGGCTACACCTTC.

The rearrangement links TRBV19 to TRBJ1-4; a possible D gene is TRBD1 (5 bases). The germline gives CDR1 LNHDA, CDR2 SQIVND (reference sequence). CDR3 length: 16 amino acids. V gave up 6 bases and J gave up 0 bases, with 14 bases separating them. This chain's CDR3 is CASSRQFSATNEKLFF. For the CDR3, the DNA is TGTGCCAGTAGCAGACAGTTCTCCGCAACTAATGAAAAACTGTTTTTT. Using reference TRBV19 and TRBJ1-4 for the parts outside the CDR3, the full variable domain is DGGITQSPKYLFRKEGQNVTLSCEQNLNHDAMYWYRQDPGQGLRLIYYSQIVNDFQKGDIAEGYSVSREKKESFPLTVTSAQKNPTAFYLCASSRQFSATNEKLFFGSGTQLSVL.

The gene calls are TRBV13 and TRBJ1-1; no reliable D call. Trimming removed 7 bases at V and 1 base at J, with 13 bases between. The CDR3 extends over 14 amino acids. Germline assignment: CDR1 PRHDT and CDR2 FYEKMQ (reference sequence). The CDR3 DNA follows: TGTGCCAGCAACCCTATGGAGGGGAACACTGAAGCTTTCTTT. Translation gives CASNPMEGNTEAFF.

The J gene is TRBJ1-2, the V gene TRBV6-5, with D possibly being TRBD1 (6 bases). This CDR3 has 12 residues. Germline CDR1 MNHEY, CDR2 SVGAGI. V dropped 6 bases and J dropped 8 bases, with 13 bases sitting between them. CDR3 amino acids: CASRLQGSGYTF. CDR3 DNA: TGTGCCAGCAGACTCCAGGGGAGCGGCTACACCTTC.

The CDR3 bases are TGCGCCAGCAGCTTGCCGGGGTCTAACTATGGCTACACCTTC. It yields the protein CASSLPGSNYGYTF. The rearrangement joins TRBV5-1 to TRBJ1-2; D is undetermined. The V end was cut by 1 base, the J end by 0 bases, with 7 bases between. CDR1 and CDR2 (germline): SGHRS, YFSETQ. CDR3 length equals 14 residues.

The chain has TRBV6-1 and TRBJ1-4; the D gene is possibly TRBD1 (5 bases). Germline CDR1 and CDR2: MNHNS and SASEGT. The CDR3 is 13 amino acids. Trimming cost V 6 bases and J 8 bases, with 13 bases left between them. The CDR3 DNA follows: TGTGCCAGCAGCAGGGTATCCGAAGAAAAACTGTTTTTT. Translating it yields CASSRVSEEKLFF.

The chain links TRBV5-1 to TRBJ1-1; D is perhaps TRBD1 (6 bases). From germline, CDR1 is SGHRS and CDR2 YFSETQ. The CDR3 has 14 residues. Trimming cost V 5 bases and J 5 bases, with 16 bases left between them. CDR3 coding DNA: TGCGCCAGCAGTCCAGGGGATGGGGGAACTGAAGCTTTCTTT. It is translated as CASSPGDGGTEAFF.

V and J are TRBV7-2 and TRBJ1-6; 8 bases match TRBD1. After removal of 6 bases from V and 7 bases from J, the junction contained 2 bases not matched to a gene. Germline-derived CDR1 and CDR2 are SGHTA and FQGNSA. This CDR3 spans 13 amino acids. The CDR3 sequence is CASRRQGNSPLHF. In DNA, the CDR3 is TGTGCCAGCAGGCGACAGGGGAATTCACCCCTCCACTTT.

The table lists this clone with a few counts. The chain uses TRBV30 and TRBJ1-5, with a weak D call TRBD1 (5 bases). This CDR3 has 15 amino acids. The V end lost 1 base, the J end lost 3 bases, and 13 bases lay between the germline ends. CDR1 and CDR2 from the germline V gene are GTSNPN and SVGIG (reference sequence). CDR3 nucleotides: TGTGCCTGGAGTGGGCAGGGCCGGGTCAATCAGCCCCAGCATTTT. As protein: CAWSGQGRVNQPQHF.

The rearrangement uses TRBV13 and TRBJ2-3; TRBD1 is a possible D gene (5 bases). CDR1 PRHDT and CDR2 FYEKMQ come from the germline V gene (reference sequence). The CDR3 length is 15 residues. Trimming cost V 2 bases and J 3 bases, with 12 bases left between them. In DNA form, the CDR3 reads TGTGCCAGCAGCTTAAGGTCAGGGCTGACAGATACGCAGTATTTT. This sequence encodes CASSLRSGLTDTQYF.

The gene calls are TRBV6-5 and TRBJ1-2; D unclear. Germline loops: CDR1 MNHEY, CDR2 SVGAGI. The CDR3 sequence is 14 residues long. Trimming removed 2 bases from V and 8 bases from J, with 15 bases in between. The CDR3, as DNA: TGTGCCAGCAGTTACACTATGTCTAGTGGGGGCTACACCTTC. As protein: CASSYTMSSGGYTF.